Here is one T cell receptor beta chain with its context. Its antigen is not identified. This entry comes from a study of PD-L1 blockade in urothelial cancer. Across the study: About 90% of the roughly 30 patients comprised males who had bladder-origin urothelial cancer.

Overall study results and limits: Pretreatment clonality of the blood TCR repertoire below the median was predictive of superior survival.

From germline, CDR1 is MGHRA and CDR2 YSYEKL. V was cut by 1 base and J by 5 bases, with 16 bases left in between. This CDR3 is built from 16 residues. Synthetic analogs of TCR templates were spiked into every PCR. Assay used: immunoSEQ multiplex PCR; TCRdb lists only in-frame clones, some missing. The table has about 82,000 clones, more than 75% seen once. This chain connects TRBV4-1 to TRBJ2-3; D might be TRBD2 (6 bases). The clonotype was recovered from a man aged 65 to 79 with urothelial cancer. The specimen comprised PBMCs, sampled around atezolizumab (anti-PD-L1) treatment. DNA for the CDR3: TGCGCCAGCAGCCAAGGGAGGGGCGCAGTGGTAGATACGCAGTATTTT. Protein sequence: CASSQGRGAVVDTQYF.